The clone carrying this T cell receptor (beta chain) was observed a single time. Its antigen remains unidentified. Measured with immunoSEQ multiplex PCR; TCRdb has only the in-frame clones, and not every one. In the table there are 100,000 to 150,000 clones, about 89% of which are singletons. This CDR3 spans 15 amino acids. CDR1 and CDR2 from the germline V gene are SGHRS and YFSETQ. V shed 0 bases and J shed 6 bases, with 15 bases lying between them. The sample belongs to a study of T cell responses to AZD1222 COVID-19 vaccine. Study-level results: Baseline antibody screening turned up just a handful of seropositive AZD1222 recipients. Compared with day 0, the breadth and depth of the Spike-specific TCR repertoire rose significantly after two doses of AZD1222. Most donors were white British, females outnumbered males, and clonal diversity was possibly underestimated.

This receptor was taken from an adult in good health. Source: peripheral blood, taken on day 0 of MenACWY control vaccination. V usage is TRBV5-1 and J usage is TRBJ1-2; a possible D gene is TRBD1 (5 bases). The CDR3 sequence: CASSLVGDGQDGYTF. For the CDR3, the DNA is TGCGCCAGCAGCTTGGTGGGGGACGGTCAGGATGGCTACACCTTC. Variable domain in full (rest from reference TRBV5-1 and TRBJ1-2): KAGVTQTPRYLIKTRGQQVTLSCSPISGHRSVSWYQQTPGQGLQFLFEYFSETQRNKGNFPGRFSGRQFSNSRSEMNVSTLELGDSALYLCASSLVGDGQDGYTFGSGTRLTVV.